Sequencing of this T cell receptor beta chain was carried out in a study of T-cell reconstitution after alpha-beta-depleted transplantation in children. CDR3 size: 13 residues. Trimming took 3 bases from V and 0 from J, leaving 5 bases between them. Preparation of the TCRbeta library involved a method that used unique molecular identifiers. TCRdb recomputed calls from the PCR reads with MiXCR, one row per CDR3 protein. This table has approximately 170,000 distinct CDR3 sequences, approximately 10% appearing once. Many counts were recorded for this clonotype. Possible read error: a much larger clone is one base away.

The rearrangement joins TRBV12-3 or TRBV12-4 to TRBJ1-1; D gene ambiguous. The sequence derives from a boy aged 2 to 9 with acute myeloid leukemia, due to receive a stem cell transplant. The sample consisted of PBMCs, taken before TCRalphabeta/CD19-depleted stem cell transplant. The CDR3 DNA sequence: TGTGCCAGCAGTTTTGGGTTGAACACTGAAGCTTTCTTT. Amino acids: CASSFGLNTEAFF.